These 24 T cell receptor beta chains originate from one sample sequenced in a study of vaccination and CD4 T cells after COVID-19. Treatment specified: roughly 10-day PBMC culture with coronavirus spike peptide pools or control peptides (ViraFEST assay). Oncomine TCR Beta short-read sequencing was applied to DNA from cultured CD4+ T cells. TCRdb re-called the PCR reads with MiXCR, one entry per CDR3 protein. The repertoire consists of roughly 3,300 distinct CDR3 sequences, with approximately 80% occurring once and the leading ten covering over 20%. The antigens of these receptors remain unknown. Sequencing was performed on CD4+ T cells from blood, cultured in vitro. These receptors were obtained from a human donor who had recovered from COVID-19.

This rearrangement joins TRBV6-5 to TRBJ2-2; maybe TRBD2 (5 bases). This CDR3 contains 17 residues. V was cut by 0 bases and J by 6 bases, with 17 bases left in between. CDR1 is MNHEY, CDR2 SVGAGI, per germline. CDR3 nucleotides: TGTGCCAGCAGTTACTCTAGGAGTTCGGGGTTCCCCGGGGAGCTGTTTTTT. This gives the protein CASSYSRSSGFPGELFF.

The chain has TRBV6-5 and TRBJ1-5; possible D gene TRBD1, 6 bases. The CDR3 runs 17 residues. Trimming took off 2 bases at V and 1 base at J, with 15 bases between the two ends. From germline, CDR1 is MNHEY and CDR2 SVGAGI. Here the CDR3 DNA reads TGTGCCAGCAGTTACACCGGGACAAGGGCAAGCAATCAGCCCCAGCATTTT. Translation: CASSYTGTRASNQPQHF.

The CDR3 DNA is TGTGCCAGCAGCTTAGGTCTGGGGCAGCCCCAGCATTTT. Translating it yields CASSLGLGQPQHF. The chain carries TRBV7-9 and TRBJ1-5; no clear D. The CDR3 runs to 13 residues. Trimming cost V 1 base and J 7 bases, with 8 bases left between them. Germline-derived CDR1 and CDR2 are SEHNR and FQNEAQ (reference sequence).

This clonotype counts as large. The J gene is TRBJ2-2, the V gene TRBV12-3 or TRBV12-4, with 8 bases that match TRBD2. J was trimmed by 11 bases and V by 4 bases; bases with no gene match: 9. The CDR3 is 14 amino acids. CDR3 sequence reads: CASSSSSGLSELFF. DNA for the CDR3: TGTGCCAGCAGTTCGTCTAGCGGGTTAAGTGAGCTGTTTTTT.

The V call is TRBV2, the J call TRBJ1-2, with TRBD1 matching over 11 bases. Per the germline V gene, CDR1 is SNHLY and CDR2 is FYNNEI. The length of the CDR3 is 15 residues. V trimming: 1 base; J trimming: 4 bases; junction bases outside the gene matches: 2. The CDR3 DNA is TGTGCCAGCAGTGAAGGGACAGGGGGCGCCTATGGCTACACCTTC. Its protein product is CASSEGTGGAYGYTF.

The chain carries TRBV6-1 and TRBJ1-2, with D possibly matching TRBD1 (5 bases). CDR3 length: 13 amino acids. The V end was cut by 4 bases, the J end by 8 bases, with 14 bases between. CDR1 and CDR2 from the germline V gene are MNHNS and SASEGT. CDR3 DNA: TGTGCCAGCAGTGCCCGGTGGGGGTTGGGCTACACCTTC. Protein product: CASSARWGLGYTF.

V and J are TRBV12-3 or TRBV12-4 and TRBJ1-5; D call uncertain. V dropped 1 base and J dropped 6 bases, with 4 bases sitting between them. The CDR3 extends over 12 amino acids. CDR3 coding DNA: TGTGCCAGCAGTTTAGGGAGTCAGCCCCAGCATTTT. Protein: CASSLGSQPQHF.

The chain has TRBV6-1 and TRBJ2-3, with 9 bases lining up with TRBD1. The CDR3 contains 18 residues. J gave up 4 bases and V 10 bases, and 21 bases lay outside the gene matches. Germline lookup yields CDR1 MNHNS and CDR2 SASEGT. The CDR3 sequence: CATKPNAGGQGSPDTQYF. Here the CDR3 DNA reads TGTGCCACGAAACCGAACGCCGGGGGACAGGGTAGCCCAGATACGCAGTATTTT.

The CDR3 is CASSARQGVLGTGELFF. The CDR3 DNA reads TGTGCCAGCAGCGCTCGACAGGGGGTATTGGGTACCGGGGAGCTGTTTTTT. The chain recombines TRBV2 with TRBJ2-2; 9 bases align to TRBD1. Germline-derived CDR1 and CDR2 are SNHLY and FYNNEI. The CDR3 has 17 amino acids. V shed 6 bases, J shed 5 bases, and the junction held 13 bases outside the gene matches.

This clonotype is large. V usage is TRBV20-1 and J usage is TRBJ2-1; 13 nucleotides match TRBD2. The V and J ends lost 7 bases and 0 bases, in that order; junction bases with no gene match: 3. The V gene's germline CDR1 is DFQATT and CDR2 SNEGSKA (reference sequence). This CDR3 contains 15 residues. The CDR3 protein is CSGLAGGLSYNEQFF. CDR3 bases: TGCAGTGGACTAGCGGGGGGCCTCTCCTACAATGAGCAGTTCTTC.

The rearrangement joins TRBV6-4 to TRBJ1-1; maybe TRBD1 (5 bases). Germline CDR1 reads MRHNA; CDR2 reads SNTAGT. The V end lost 5 bases, the J end lost 0 bases, and 10 bases lay between the germline ends. The CDR3 is made up of 14 amino acids. DNA of the CDR3: TGTGCCAGCAGTCCGGGGGGGGTGAACACTGAAGCTTTCTTT. Protein sequence: CASSPGGVNTEAFF.

The rearrangement joins TRBV20-1 to TRBJ2-7; tentative D call: TRBD2 (7 bases). Trimming cost V 6 bases and J 0 bases, with 15 bases left between them. The germline gives CDR1 DFQATT, CDR2 SNEGSKA (reference sequence). This CDR3 is built from 14 residues. CDR3 sequence reads: CSAEKGGGSYEQYF. CDR3 in DNA: TGCAGTGCCGAAAAGGGGGGGGGCTCCTACGAGCAGTACTTC.

The rearrangement uses TRBV6-2 or TRBV6-3 and TRBJ2-1; D gene unclear. The CDR3 extends over 12 amino acids. The V gene lost 4 bases and the J gene lost 12 bases, with 13 bases spanning the gap. Germline loops: CDR1 MNHEY, CDR2 SVGEGT. DNA for the CDR3: TGTGCCAGCAGTTCTTTAACGATGCGGCAGTTCTTC. Protein: CASSSLTMRQFF.

This chain connects TRBV20-1 to TRBJ1-5; 10 bases are a match to TRBD1. The CDR3 runs 16 residues. Germline V gene sequence: CDR1 DFQATT, CDR2 SNEGSKA (reference sequence). The V segment lost 0 bases and the J segment 5 bases; nucleotides outside the gene matches: 7. This chain's CDR3 is CSARDGRTGGHQPQHF. The DNA of the CDR3 is TGCAGTGCTAGAGATGGGCGGACAGGGGGTCATCAGCCCCAGCATTTT.

The gene calls are TRBV6-1 and TRBJ1-5, with D unresolved. Germline-derived CDR1 and CDR2 are MNHNS and SASEGT. V gave up 8 bases and J gave up 6 bases, with 11 bases separating them. This CDR3 region has 12 residues. The chain's CDR3 is CASDRTGQPQHF. CDR3 nucleotides: TGTGCCAGCGATCGGACTGGTCAGCCCCAGCATTTT.

V is TRBV10-3 and J is TRBJ2-6; 7 nucleotides line up with TRBD1. The CDR3 loop spans 15 amino acids. Germline V gene data show CDR1 as ENHRY and CDR2 as SYGVKD. Trimming removed 6 bases from V and 0 bases from J; junction bases left unmatched: 2. CDR3 sequence (DNA): TGTGCCATCAGGGCAGGGGGCTCTGGGGCCAACGTCCTGACTTTC. Encoded protein: CAIRAGGSGANVLTF.

The J gene is TRBJ2-7, the V gene TRBV18, with D possibly matching TRBD1 (6 bases). V lost 5 bases and J 5 bases, leaving 13 bases between the germline ends. The CDR3 is 13 residues long. CDR1 KGHSH and CDR2 LQKENI come from the germline V gene. CDR3 residues: CASSGTGSHEQYF. The DNA of the CDR3 is TGTGCCAGCTCAGGAACAGGGTCCCACGAGCAGTACTTC.

The V and J genes are TRBV6-5 and TRBJ1-2, with 7 bases matching TRBD1. CDR1 MNHEY and CDR2 SVGAGI come from the germline V gene. There are 21 residues in the CDR3. J was trimmed by 3 bases and V by 2 bases; bases with no gene match: 24. CDR3 sequence (DNA): TGTGCCAGCAGTTACCCCAACTCCAAACCTAAAGACAGGGTGGCTGACTATGGCTACACCTTC. Translated: CASSYPNSKPKDRVADYGYTF.

This chain uses TRBV7-3 with TRBJ1-2, with TRBD1 identical over 9 bases. CDR1 SGHTA and CDR2 FQGTGA come from the germline V gene. The CDR3 length is 16 residues. The J segment lost 0 bases and the V segment lost 5 bases, leaving 7 bases of the junction unmatched. DNA for the CDR3: TGTGCCAGCAGCCCCGGGACAGGGATCTCTAACTATGGCTACACCTTC. This translates into CASSPGTGISNYGYTF.

The CDR3 here is CASSSGGRKDTQYF. CDR3 in DNA: TGCGCCAGCTCCAGCGGGGGCCGTAAAGATACGCAGTATTTT. This sequence joins TRBV10-1 and TRBJ2-3; 8 positions match TRBD2. The V segment lost 8 bases and the J segment 5 bases; nucleotides outside the gene matches: 9. The CDR3 is made up of 14 amino acids. Germline V gene lookup returns CDR1 WNHNN and CDR2 SYGVQD (reference sequence).

V is TRBV20-1 and J is TRBJ2-7; possibly TRBD2 for D (6 bases). CDR1 DFQATT and CDR2 SNEGSKA come from the germline V gene (reference sequence). This CDR3 contains 13 residues. Trimming took 3 bases from V and 6 from J, leaving 15 bases between them. CDR3 sequence (DNA): TGCAGTGCTAGGGACGGGGGTCAAGGCGAGCAGTACTTC. Its translation: CSARDGGQGEQYF.

This clonotype was seen just once. J is TRBJ2-2 and V is TRBV24-1; 7 bases align to TRBD2. With V trimmed by 5 bases and J by 5 bases, 1 base remained unmatched. CDR3 length equals 13 residues. Germline V gives CDR1 KGHDR, CDR2 SFDVKD. Here the CDR3 reads CATSARGTGELFF. The DNA for the CDR3 is TGTGCCACCAGTGCGCGGGGGACCGGGGAGCTGTTTTTT.

V is TRBV20-1 and J is TRBJ1-1; TRBD1 might be the D (6 bases). CDR3 length: 13 residues. V gave up 6 bases and J gave up 0 bases, with 11 bases separating them. Germline CDR1 and CDR2: DFQATT and SNEGSKA (reference sequence). The DNA for the CDR3 is TGCAGTGCAACAGGGCCCATGAACACTGAAGCTTTCTTT. This encodes CSATGPMNTEAFF.

V gene TRBV10-1 combines with J gene TRBJ2-6; D unresolved. There are 17 residues in the CDR3. V was pared by 0 bases and J by 0 bases, with 9 bases between. CDR1 and CDR2 (germline): WNHNN, SYGVQD (reference sequence). Here the CDR3 DNA reads TGCGCCAGCAGTGAGTCGCTCCCGGCCTCTGGGGCCAACGTCCTGACTTTC. Translating gives CASSESLPASGANVLTF.